Given below is one T cell receptor (beta chain) in context. The antigen remains unidentified. This entry belongs to a study of molecular identifiers for immune sequencing clone quantification. A CD8+CD4-CCR7+CD45RA+ phenotype served as the sorting definition for naive CD8 T cells. Trimming took off 5 bases at V and 3 bases at J, with 14 bases between the two ends. The CDR3 covers 14 residues. CDR1 and CDR2 (germline): SGHAT, FQDESV (reference sequence). Study conclusions and caveats: Barcode-sharing identical TCR molecules could underestimate highly expanded clone sizes. Over 97% of effector molecules, yet under 1% of naive-cell molecules, were held by clones above 20 RNA copies.

MiXCR, applied by TCRdb to the PCR reads, yields one record per CDR3 protein. There are 490,000 or so distinct CDR3 sequences in the sample; 20% to 25% occur only once, and 0.65% to 0.95% lies in the top ten. The chain has TRBV11-1 and TRBJ2-7; D uncertain. This TCR derives from a human donor in good health. Some libraries in this study had Jurkat cell RNA spiked in. The sequenced material came from naive CD8+ T cells from blood, with Jurkat cell RNA spiked in. Subset meaning: FACS-sorted CD8+CD4-CCR7+CD45RA+ naive T cells. The CDR3 loop is CASSDNGVHYEQYF. Here the CDR3 DNA reads TGTGCCAGCAGCGACAATGGCGTTCACTACGAGCAGTACTTC.